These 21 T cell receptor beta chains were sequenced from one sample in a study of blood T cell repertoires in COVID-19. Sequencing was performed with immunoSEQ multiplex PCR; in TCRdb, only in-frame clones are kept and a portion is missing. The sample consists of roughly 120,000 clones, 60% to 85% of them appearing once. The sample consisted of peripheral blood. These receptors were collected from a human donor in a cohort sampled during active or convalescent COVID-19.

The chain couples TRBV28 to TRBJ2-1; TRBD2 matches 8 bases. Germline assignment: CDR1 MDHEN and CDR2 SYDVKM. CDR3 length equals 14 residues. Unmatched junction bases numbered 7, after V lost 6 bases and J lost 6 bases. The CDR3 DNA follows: TGTGCCAGCAGAGGAGCGGGAGATATCAATGAGCAGTTCTTC. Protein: CASRGAGDINEQFF.

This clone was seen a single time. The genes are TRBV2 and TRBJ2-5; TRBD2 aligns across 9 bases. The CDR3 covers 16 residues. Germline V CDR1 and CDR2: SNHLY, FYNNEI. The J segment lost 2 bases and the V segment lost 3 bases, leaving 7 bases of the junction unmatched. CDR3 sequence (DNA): TGTGCCAGCAGTGAGGGGAGAGCGGGGGGACAAGAGACCCAGTACTTC. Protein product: CASSEGRAGGQETQYF.

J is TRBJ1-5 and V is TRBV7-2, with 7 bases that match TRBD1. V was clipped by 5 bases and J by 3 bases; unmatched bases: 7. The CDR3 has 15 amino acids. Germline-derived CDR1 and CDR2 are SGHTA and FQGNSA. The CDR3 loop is CASSPWTGDNQPQHF. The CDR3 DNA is TGTGCCAGCAGCCCCTGGACAGGCGACAATCAGCCCCAGCATTTT.

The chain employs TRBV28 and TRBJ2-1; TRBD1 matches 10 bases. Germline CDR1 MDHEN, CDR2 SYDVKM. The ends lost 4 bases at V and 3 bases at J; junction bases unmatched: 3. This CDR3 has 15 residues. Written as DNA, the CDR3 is TGTGCCAGCAGTTGGACAGGGGGATACTACAATGAGCAGTTCTTC. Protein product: CASSWTGGYYNEQFF.

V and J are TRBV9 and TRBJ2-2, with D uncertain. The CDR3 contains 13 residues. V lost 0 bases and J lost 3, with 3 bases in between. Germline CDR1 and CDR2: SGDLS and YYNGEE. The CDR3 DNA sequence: TGTGCCAGCAGCGTAGGCGACACCGGGGAGCTGTTTTTT. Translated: CASSVGDTGELFF.

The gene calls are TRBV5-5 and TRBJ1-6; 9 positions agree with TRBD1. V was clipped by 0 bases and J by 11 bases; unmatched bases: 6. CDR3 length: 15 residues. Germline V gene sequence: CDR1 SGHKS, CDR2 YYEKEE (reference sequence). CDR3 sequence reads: CASSLGGDRVPPLHF. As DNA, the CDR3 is TGTGCCAGCAGCTTGGGCGGGGACAGGGTCCCACCCCTCCACTTT.

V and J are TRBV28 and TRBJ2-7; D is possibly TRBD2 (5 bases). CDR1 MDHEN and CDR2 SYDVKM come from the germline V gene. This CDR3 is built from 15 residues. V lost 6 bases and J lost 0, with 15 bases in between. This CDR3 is CASRTPSGSSYEQYF. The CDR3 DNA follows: TGTGCCAGCAGAACTCCAAGCGGCAGCTCCTACGAGCAGTACTTC.

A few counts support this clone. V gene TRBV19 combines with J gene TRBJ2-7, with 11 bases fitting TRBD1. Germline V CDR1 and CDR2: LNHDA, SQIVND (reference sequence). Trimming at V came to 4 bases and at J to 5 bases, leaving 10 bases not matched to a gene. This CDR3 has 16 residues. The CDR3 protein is CASSTTIGQGANEQYF. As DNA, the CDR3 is TGTGCCAGTAGTACCACAATAGGACAGGGGGCAAACGAGCAGTACTTC. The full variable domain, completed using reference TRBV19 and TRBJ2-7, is DGGITQSPKYLFRKEGQNVTLSCEQNLNHDAMYWYRQDPGQGLRLIYYSQIVNDFQKGDIAEGYSVSREKKESFPLTVTSAQKNPTAFYLCASSTTIGQGANEQYFGPGTRLTVT.

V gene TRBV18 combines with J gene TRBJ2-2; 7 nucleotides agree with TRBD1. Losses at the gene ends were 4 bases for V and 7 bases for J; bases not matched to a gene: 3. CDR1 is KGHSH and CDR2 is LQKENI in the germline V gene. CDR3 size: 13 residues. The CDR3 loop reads CASSQTGYGELFF. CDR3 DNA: TGTGCCAGCTCACAGACAGGGTACGGGGAGCTGTTTTTT.

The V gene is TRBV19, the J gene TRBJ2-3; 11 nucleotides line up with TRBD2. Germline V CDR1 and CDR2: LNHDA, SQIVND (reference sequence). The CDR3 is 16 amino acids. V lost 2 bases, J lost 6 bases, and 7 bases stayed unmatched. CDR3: CASSILVAGGSDTQYF. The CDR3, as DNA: TGTGCCAGTAGTATACTCGTAGCGGGGGGGTCCGATACGCAGTATTTT. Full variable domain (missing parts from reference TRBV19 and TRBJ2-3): DGGITQSPKYLFRKEGQNVTLSCEQNLNHDAMYWYRQDPGQGLRLIYYSQIVNDFQKGDIAEGYSVSREKKESFPLTVTSAQKNPTAFYLCASSILVAGGSDTQYFGPGTRLTVL.

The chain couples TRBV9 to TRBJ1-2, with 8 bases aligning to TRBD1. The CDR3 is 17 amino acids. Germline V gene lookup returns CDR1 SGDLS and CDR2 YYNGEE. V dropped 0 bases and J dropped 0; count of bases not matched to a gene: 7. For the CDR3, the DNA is TGTGCCAGCAGCGTAGGAGGAATGGACAGGGCTAACTATGGCTACACCTTC. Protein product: CASSVGGMDRANYGYTF.

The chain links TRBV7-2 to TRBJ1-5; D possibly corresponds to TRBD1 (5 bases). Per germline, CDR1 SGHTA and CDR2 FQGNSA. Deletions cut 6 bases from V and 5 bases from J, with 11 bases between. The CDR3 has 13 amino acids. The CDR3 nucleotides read TGTGCCAGCAGTCCAGGGTGGTATCAGCCCCAGCATTTT. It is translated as CASSPGWYQPQHF.

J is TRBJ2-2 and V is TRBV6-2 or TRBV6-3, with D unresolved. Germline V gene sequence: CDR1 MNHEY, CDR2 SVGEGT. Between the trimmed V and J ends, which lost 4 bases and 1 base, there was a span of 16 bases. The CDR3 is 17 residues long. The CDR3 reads CASSFAPAIMNTGELFF. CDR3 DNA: TGTGCCAGCAGTTTTGCGCCAGCGATAATGAACACCGGGGAGCTGTTTTTT.

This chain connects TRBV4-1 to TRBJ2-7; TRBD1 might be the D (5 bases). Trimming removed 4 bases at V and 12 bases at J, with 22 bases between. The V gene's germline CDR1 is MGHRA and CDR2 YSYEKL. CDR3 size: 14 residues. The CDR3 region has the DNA TGCGCCAGCAGCCCGACAACTTACAACCGAAGGGGGTACTTC. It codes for CASSPTTYNRRGYF.

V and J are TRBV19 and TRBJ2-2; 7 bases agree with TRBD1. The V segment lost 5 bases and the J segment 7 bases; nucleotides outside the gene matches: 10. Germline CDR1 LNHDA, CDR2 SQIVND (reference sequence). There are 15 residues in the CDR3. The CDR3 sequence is CASSVRQGTGGELFF. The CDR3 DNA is TGTGCCAGTAGTGTACGACAGGGAACGGGCGGGGAGCTGTTTTTT.

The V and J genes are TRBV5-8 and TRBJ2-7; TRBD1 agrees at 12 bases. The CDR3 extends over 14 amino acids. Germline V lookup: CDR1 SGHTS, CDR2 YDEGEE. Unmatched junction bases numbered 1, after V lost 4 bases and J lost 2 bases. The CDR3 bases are TGTGCCAGCAGCCGGGACAGGGGGCCCTACGAGCAGTACTTC. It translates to CASSRDRGPYEQYF.

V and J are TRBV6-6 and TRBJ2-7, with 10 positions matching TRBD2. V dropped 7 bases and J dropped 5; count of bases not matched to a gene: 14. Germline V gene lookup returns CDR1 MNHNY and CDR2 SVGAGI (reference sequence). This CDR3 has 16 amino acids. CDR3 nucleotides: TGTGCCAGCACCGTAAGCGGGAGGGCCTCTTTCCACGAGCAGTACTTC. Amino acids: CASTVSGRASFHEQYF.

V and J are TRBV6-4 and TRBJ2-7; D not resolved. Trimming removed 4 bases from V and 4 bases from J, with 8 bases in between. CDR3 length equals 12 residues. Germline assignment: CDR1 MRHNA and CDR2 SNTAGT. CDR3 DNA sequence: TGTGCCAGCAGTGGCATGAGGTACGAGCAGTACTTC. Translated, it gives CASSGMRYEQYF.

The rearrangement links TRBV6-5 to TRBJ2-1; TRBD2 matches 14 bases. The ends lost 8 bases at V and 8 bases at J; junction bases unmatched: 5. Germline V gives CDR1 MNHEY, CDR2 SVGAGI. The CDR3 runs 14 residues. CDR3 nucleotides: TGTGCCAGCGCGACTAGCGGGGGGGCCCATGAGCAGTTCTTC. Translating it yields CASATSGGAHEQFF.

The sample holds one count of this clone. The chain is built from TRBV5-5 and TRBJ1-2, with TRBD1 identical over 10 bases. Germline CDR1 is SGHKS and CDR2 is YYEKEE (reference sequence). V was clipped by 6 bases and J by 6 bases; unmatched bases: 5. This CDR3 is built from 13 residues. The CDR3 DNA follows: TGTGCCAGCATCGGGACAGGGGTTGATGGCTACACCTTC. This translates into CASIGTGVDGYTF.

CDR3 DNA: TGTGCCGGACAGCTTCTAGGAGCGGAAGAGACCCAGTACTTC. Encoded protein: CAGQLLGAEETQYF. The chain carries TRBV2 and TRBJ2-5; possible D gene TRBD1, 6 bases. CDR3 size: 14 residues. Germline V gives CDR1 SNHLY, CDR2 FYNNEI. Trimming removed 11 bases from V and 3 bases from J, with 19 bases in between.